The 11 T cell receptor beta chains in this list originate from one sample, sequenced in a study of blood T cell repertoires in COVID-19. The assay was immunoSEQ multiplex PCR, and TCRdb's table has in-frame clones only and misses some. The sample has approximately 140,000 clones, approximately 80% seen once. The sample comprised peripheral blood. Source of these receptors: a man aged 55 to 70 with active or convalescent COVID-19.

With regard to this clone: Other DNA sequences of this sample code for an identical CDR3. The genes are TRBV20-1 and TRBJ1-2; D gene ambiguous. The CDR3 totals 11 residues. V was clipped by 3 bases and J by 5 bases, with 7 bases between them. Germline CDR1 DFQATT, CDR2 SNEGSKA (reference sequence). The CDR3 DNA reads TGCAGTGCTAGGCAGGATTATGGCTACACCTTC. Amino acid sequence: CSARQDYGYTF.

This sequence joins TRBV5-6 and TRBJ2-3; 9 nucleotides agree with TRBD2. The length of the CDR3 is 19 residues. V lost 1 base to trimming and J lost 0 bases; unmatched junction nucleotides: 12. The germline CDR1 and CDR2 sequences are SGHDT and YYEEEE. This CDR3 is CASSLFGLAGTYSTDTQYF. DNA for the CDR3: TGTGCCAGCAGCTTGTTTGGGCTAGCGGGAACCTATAGCACAGATACGCAGTATTTT.

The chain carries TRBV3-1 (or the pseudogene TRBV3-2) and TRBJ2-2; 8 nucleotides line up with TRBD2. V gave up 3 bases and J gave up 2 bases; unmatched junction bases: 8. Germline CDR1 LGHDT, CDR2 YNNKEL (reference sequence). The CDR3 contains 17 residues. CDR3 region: CASSQYSLAANTGELFF. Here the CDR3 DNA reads TGTGCCAGCAGCCAGTACTCACTAGCGGCTAACACCGGGGAGCTGTTTTTT.

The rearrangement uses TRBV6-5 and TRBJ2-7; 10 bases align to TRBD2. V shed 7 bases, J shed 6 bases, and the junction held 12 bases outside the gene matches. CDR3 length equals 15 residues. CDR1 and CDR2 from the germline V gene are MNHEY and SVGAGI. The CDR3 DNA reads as TGTGCCAGCACTACGGACCTAGCGGGAGTCGCCGAGCAGTACTTC. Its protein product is CASTTDLAGVAEQYF.

The CDR3 DNA sequence: TGTGCCAGCAGAGAGGGCGGGATGGGAGATACGCAGTATTTT. Its translation is CASREGGMGDTQYF. The chain employs TRBV11-2 and TRBJ2-3; a weak D match, TRBD2 (6 bases). V lost 6 bases and J lost 5, with 15 bases in between. Germline V CDR1 and CDR2: SGHAT, FQNNGV. This CDR3 contains 14 residues.

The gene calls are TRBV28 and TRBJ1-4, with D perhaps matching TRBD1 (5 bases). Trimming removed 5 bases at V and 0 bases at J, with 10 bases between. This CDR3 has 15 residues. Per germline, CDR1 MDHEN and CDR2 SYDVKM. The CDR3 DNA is TGTGCCAGCAGTCCCAGGACACCAACTAATGAAAAACTGTTTTTT. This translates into CASSPRTPTNEKLFF.

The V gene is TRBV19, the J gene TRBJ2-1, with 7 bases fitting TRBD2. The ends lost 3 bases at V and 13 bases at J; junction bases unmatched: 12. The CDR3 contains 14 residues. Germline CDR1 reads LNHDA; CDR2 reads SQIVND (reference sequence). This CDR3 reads CASSIEARESPQFF. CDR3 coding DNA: TGTGCCAGTAGTATTGAAGCGCGGGAGAGTCCCCAGTTCTTC. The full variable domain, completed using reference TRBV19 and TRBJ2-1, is DGGITQSPKYLFRKEGQNVTLSCEQNLNHDAMYWYRQDPGQGLRLIYYSQIVNDFQKGDIAEGYSVSREKKESFPLTVTSAQKNPTAFYLCASSIEARESPQFFGPGTRLTVL.

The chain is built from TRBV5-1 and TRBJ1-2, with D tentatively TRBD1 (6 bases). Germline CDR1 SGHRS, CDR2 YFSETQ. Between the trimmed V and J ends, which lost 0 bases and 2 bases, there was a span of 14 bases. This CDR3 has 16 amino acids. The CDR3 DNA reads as TGCGCCAGCAGCTTGGGTGGTGGACAGACAAACTATGGCTACACCTTC. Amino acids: CASSLGGGQTNYGYTF.

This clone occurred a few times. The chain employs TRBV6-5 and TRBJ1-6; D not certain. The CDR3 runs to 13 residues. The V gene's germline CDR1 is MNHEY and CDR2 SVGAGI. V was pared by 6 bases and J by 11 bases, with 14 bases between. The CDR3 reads CASSPFSPPPLHF. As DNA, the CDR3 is TGTGCCAGCAGCCCGTTCTCTCCCCCACCCCTCCACTTT.

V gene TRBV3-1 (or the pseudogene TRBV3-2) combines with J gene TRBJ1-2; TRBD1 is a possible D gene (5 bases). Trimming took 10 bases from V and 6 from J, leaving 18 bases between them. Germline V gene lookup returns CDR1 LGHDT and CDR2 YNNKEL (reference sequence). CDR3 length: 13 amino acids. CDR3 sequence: CATSQVGGDGYTF. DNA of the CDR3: TGTGCCACGTCACAGGTGGGGGGTGATGGCTACACCTTC.

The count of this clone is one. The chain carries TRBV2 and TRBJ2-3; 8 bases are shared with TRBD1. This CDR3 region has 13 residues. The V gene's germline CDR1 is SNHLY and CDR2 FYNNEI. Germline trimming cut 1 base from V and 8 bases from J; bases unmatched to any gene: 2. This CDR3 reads CASSEGTGRTQYF. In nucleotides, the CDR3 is TGTGCCAGCAGTGAAGGGACAGGGCGTACGCAGTATTTT.